Reported below is one T cell receptor (beta chain). Its antigen is as yet unknown. The data stem from a study of graft-versus-host responses after intestinal transplantation. Study summary: Recipients were all induced with anti-thymocyte globulin, then given tacrolimus and steroids for around three years. Study-wide points: Early post-transplant declines in HvG were associated with peak levels of circulating GvH clones. In patients with graft-donor T cell macrochimerism, allograft graft-versus-host to host-versus-graft clonal ratios were high. Researchers found GvH clones in recipient marrow, and some showed up first in ileum or blood.

The method was immunoSEQ multiplex PCR; TCRdb's version includes in-frame clones alone and lacks a portion of them. This table has more than 80,000 clones, around 90% appearing once. The CDR3 loop spans 13 amino acids. The V end was cut by 8 bases, the J end by 5 bases, with 16 bases between. The germline CDR1 and CDR2 sequences are SNHLY and FYNNEI. The sequencing used unstimulated CD4+ T cells sorted from spleen or lymph node cells, collected before transplant. The sequence came from a human donor who was the organ donor for an intestinal transplant. The chain carries TRBV2 and TRBJ2-7, with D tentatively TRBD1 (6 bases). CDR3 nucleotide sequence: TGTGCCAGCGCCACAGACAGGTCCCACGAGCAGTACTTC. It is translated as CASATDRSHEQYF.